Listed below are T cell receptor beta chains from one sample, sequenced in a study of control samples from healthy donors and cancer patients. Assay: immunoSEQ multiplex PCR; the TCRdb copy retains only in-frame clones and omits some. This table holds over 50,000 clones, approximately 88% found once. Sequencing input: blood. These receptor sequences come from a man aged 45-65 years in good health. Each CDR3 is given with its conserved first and last residue. D genes are given only for firm matches. Size is omitted from some rows. Given values are once, few, many or a class for expanded clones.

>TRBV27|.|.|TRBJ2-7
TGTGCCAGCAGGGGGAGGATGTCCTACGAGCAGTACTTC
CASRGRMSYEQYF
>TRBV12-3/TRBV12-4|.|.|TRBJ1-1
TGTGCCAGCAGTCCGACACTGAACACTGAAGCTTTCTTT
CASSPTLNTEAFF
>TRBV28|.|.|TRBJ1-5
TGTGCCAGCAGTCTCCTTGGAGCCCAGCATTTT
CASSLLGAQHF
>TRBV7-8|.|.|TRBJ1-1
TGTGCCAGCAGCTTAGTGTACAGAGGCGGCACTGAAGCTTTCTTT
CASSLVYRGGTEAFF
>TRBV24-1|once|TRBD2|TRBJ2-1
TGTGCCACCAGTGATCTGAATAGCGGGAGGGATGAGCAGTTCTTC
CATSDLNSGRDEQFF
>TRBV18|.|.|TRBJ1-5
TGTGCCAGCTCACCTGGGGGTGGAAATAGCAATCAGCCCCAGCATTTT
CASSPGGGNSNQPQHF
>TRBV7-9|.|.|TRBJ2-4
TGTGCCAGCAGCTCCGGGACTTACATTCAGTACTTC
CASSSGTYIQYF
>TRBV5-1|once|TRBD1|TRBJ2-2
TGCGCCAGCAGTTCCGGGACAGGTGGCACCGGGGAGCTGTTTTTT
CASSSGTGGTGELFF
>TRBV23-1|.|.|TRBJ1-2
TGCGCCAGCAGCGCTTTTTGGAGGGAAGGCTATGGCTACACCTTC
CASSAFWREGYGYTF
>TRBV6-4|.|.|TRBJ1-1
TGTGCCAGCAGGGTACCCCAGGGAAGACGGACTGAAGCTTTCTTT
CASRVPQGRRTEAFF
>TRBV29-1|once|TRBD2|TRBJ2-1
TGCAGCGCATCTCTGACTAGCGGCTCCTACAATGAGCAGTTCTTC
CSASLTSGSYNEQFF
>TRBV5-1|.|TRBD2|TRBJ2-5
TGCGCCAGCAGCTCTAGGGCTAGCGGGTTCAATGACGAGACCCAGTACTTC
CASSSRASGFNDETQYF
>TRBV28|.|.|TRBJ1-2
TGTGCCAGCAGCTCCACTGGGTGGGCCTATGGCTACACCTTC
CASSSTGWAYGYTF
>TRBV4-1|.|.|TRBJ1-1
TGCGCCAGCAGCCAAGGGGAGAACCCGAACACTGAAGCTTTCTTT
CASSQGENPNTEAFF
>TRBV9|.|TRBD2|TRBJ2-3
TGTGCCAGCAGCGTAGTTCCAGCGGGAAGCACAGATACGCAGTATTTT
CASSVVPAGSTDTQYF
>TRBV6-5|.|TRBD1|TRBJ2-3
TGTGCCAGCAGAACGACAGGGGGGGCCACAGATACGCAGTATTTT
CASRTTGGATDTQYF
>TRBV9|.|.|TRBJ2-3
TGTGCCAGCAGCGTAGGTAGCGCCGTGGGCACAGATACGCAGTATTTT
CASSVGSAVGTDTQYF
>TRBV27|once|TRBD1|TRBJ1-2
TGTGCCAGCAGTTTCCTGGCCACAGGGGCTAACTATGGCTACACCTTC
CASSFLATGANYGYTF
>TRBV2|.|.|TRBJ2-2
TGTGCCAGCAGTGAAGGGTCCGACCTGTGGCAGGGCCCGAACACCGGGGAGCTGTTTTTT
CASSEGSDLWQGPNTGELFF
>TRBV29-1|.|.|TRBJ1-2
TGCAGCGTTGAAAGCGCCGGTTTGGGCGGAGGCTACACCTTC
CSVESAGLGGGYTF
>TRBV19|.|TRBD2|TRBJ2-1
TGTGCCAGTAGTACCCGGACTAGCGGGAGGTTGTACAATGAGCAGTTCTTC
CASSTRTSGRLYNEQFF
>TRBV9|.|TRBD2|TRBJ2-1
TGTGCCAGCAGCGTAGAAAAGCGGGGGAATGAGCAGTTCTTC
CASSVEKRGNEQFF
>TRBV9|.|TRBD2|TRBJ2-1
TGTGCCAGCAGCCCCACGCGACCGGGAGGGCCCTCGGATGAGCAGTTCTTC
CASSPTRPGGPSDEQFF
>TRBV6-5|.|.|TRBJ2-1
TGTGCCAGCAGTTACGCTCAGCGAAATGAGCAGTTCTTC
CASSYAQRNEQFF
>TRBV24-1|.|.|TRBJ2-6
TGTGCCACCAGGGGGGTAGGTCCTGGGGCCAACGTCCTGACTTTC
CATRGVGPGANVLTF
>TRBV27|once|.|TRBJ1-1
TGTGCCACCCATCCGGCAGTAAACACTGAAGCTTTCTTT
CATHPAVNTEAFF
>TRBV30|.|TRBD1|TRBJ2-7
TGTGCCTGGAGTGGGCGACAGGGGGCCTACGAGCAGTACTTC
CAWSGRQGAYEQYF
>TRBV2|.|.|TRBJ2-5
TGTGCCAGCAGTGGTCATGAGCAAGAGACCCAGTACTTC
CASSGHEQETQYF
>TRBV7-9|.|.|TRBJ2-1
TGTGCCAGCACCACCAGGGGTAGCTCCTACAATGAGCAGTTCTTC
CASTTRGSSYNEQFF